Listed below are T cell receptor beta chains from one sample, sequenced in a study of control samples from healthy donors and cancer patients. Assay: immunoSEQ multiplex PCR; the TCRdb copy retains only in-frame clones and omits some. The table has under 200,000 clones, 90% to 95% seen once. Material: blood. The receptors were gathered from a middle-aged woman in good health. CDR3s include the opening cysteine and the closing phenylalanine or tryptophan. The D gene is left open where the match is weak. Not all rows give a size; the values are once, few, many and, for expanded clones, a class.

d_call,clone_size,j_call,v_call,cdr3_aa,cdr3_nt
NA,NA,TRBJ2-7,TRBV18,CASSLSHSSNEQYF,TGTGCCAGCTCACTCTCTCACAGTTCTAATGAGCAGTACTTC
TRBD1,once,TRBJ1-5,TRBV19,CASSETGVQPQHF,TGTGCCAGTAGTGAGACAGGGGTGCAGCCCCAGCATTTT
NA,NA,TRBJ1-1,TRBV7-2,CASSYYVGIEAFF,TGTGCCAGCAGCTATTACGTGGGGATTGAAGCTTTCTTT
NA,NA,TRBJ1-2,TRBV12-3/TRBV12-4,CASSLGRGYGYTF,TGTGCCAGCAGTTTAGGTCGCGGATATGGCTACACCTTC
NA,NA,TRBJ2-7,TRBV5-1,CASSLVVGSYEQYF,TGCGCCAGCAGCTTGGTGGTAGGCTCCTACGAGCAGTACTTC
NA,NA,TRBJ2-5,TRBV10-1,CASSESRAGVETQYF,TGCGCCAGCAGTGAGTCGCGGGCAGGGGTCGAGACCCAGTACTTC
TRBD1,once,TRBJ1-4,TRBV25-1,CASATGGTEKLFF,TGTGCCAGCGCAACAGGGGGGACTGAAAAACTGTTTTTT
NA,once,TRBJ1-1,TRBV5-8,CASSPWGGLNTEAFF,TGTGCCAGCAGCCCCTGGGGAGGCTTGAACACTGAAGCTTTCTTT
NA,NA,TRBJ2-5,TRBV6-5,CASSPLGETQYF,TGTGCCAGCAGTCCCCTCGGAGAGACCCAGTACTTC
NA,NA,TRBJ1-5,TRBV10-2,CASGATGPNQPQHF,TGCGCCAGCGGGGCGACAGGCCCCAATCAGCCCCAGCATTTT
NA,NA,TRBJ1-2,TRBV11-2,CASSSGDGYTF,TGTGCCAGCAGCTCAGGGGATGGCTACACCTTC